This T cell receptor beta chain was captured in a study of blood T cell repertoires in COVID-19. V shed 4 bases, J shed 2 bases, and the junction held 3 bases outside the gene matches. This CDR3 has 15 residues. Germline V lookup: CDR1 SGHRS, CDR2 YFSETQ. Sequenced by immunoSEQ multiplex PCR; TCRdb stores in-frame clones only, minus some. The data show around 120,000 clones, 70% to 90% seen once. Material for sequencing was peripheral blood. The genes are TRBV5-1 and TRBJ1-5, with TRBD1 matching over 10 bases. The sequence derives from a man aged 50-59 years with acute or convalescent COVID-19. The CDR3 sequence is CASSVGTGGNQPQHF. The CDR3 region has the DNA TGCGCCAGCAGCGTCGGGACAGGGGGCAATCAGCCCCAGCATTTT.